This T cell receptor (beta chain) was profiled in a study of blood T cell repertoires in COVID-19. Study-wide background: T cells, B-cell-depleted T cells, or PBMCs supplied cDNA or gDNA.

A COVID-19 case was met by exposed participants within 2 weeks before study entry. CDR1 is LGHDT, CDR2 YNNKEL, per germline (reference sequence). CDR3 length: 17 amino acids. The V end lost 0 bases, the J end lost 0 bases, and 14 bases lay between the germline ends. Profiling relied on immunoSEQ multiplex PCR, and the TCRdb table lists in-frame clones only, not all of them. This sample has roughly 400,000 clones, with roughly nine tenths found just once. The specimen sequenced was PBMCs or T cells enriched from blood (not recorded which). The genes are TRBV3-1 (or the pseudogene TRBV3-2) and TRBJ1-1, with D perhaps matching TRBD1 (5 bases). The clonotype originates from a woman between 40 and 50 years old who had been exposed to COVID-19. CDR3 sequence (DNA): TGTGCCAGCAGCCAAGACCCCGGGGGGTTCATGAACACTGAAGCTTTCTTT. Translation: CASSQDPGGFMNTEAFF.